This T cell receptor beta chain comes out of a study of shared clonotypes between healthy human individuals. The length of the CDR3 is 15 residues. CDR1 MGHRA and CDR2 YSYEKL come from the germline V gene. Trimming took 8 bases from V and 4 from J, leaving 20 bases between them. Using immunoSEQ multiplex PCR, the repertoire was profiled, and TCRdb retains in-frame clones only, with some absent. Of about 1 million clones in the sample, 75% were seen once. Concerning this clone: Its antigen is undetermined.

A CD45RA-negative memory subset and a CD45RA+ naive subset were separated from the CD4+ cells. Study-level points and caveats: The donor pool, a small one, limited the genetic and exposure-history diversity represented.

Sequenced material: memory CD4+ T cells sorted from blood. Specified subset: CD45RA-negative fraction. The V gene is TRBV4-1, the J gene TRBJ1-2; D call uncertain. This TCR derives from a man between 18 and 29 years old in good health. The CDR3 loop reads CASGDGPNHSYGYTF. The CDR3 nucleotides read TGCGCCAGCGGAGACGGACCAAACCACTCCTATGGCTACACCTTC.